These 10 T cell receptor beta chains were all obtained from the same sample, sequenced in a study of Ad26.COV2.S vaccination and SARS-CoV-2 variants. Repertoires were generated with immunoSEQ multiplex PCR, while TCRdb's copy carries only in-frame clones and drops some. The sample yields around 450,000 clones, roughly nine tenths seen once. Stated treatment: 19 received Ad26.COV2.S at low or high dose, single or two shots; roughly 5 received placebo; per-sample allocation not given. On day 63 after the first injection, vaccine and placebo recipients gave samples. The sequenced sample was peripheral blood, obtained in a trial of Ad26.COV2.S vaccine versus placebo. Receptor source: a person aged 18-65 years who received the Ad26.COV2.S COVID-19 vaccine or a placebo.

The chain links TRBV3-1 (or the pseudogene TRBV3-2) to TRBJ1-1, with D possibly being TRBD1 (5 bases). The length of the CDR3 is 14 residues. Germline lookup yields CDR1 LGHDT and CDR2 YNNKEL (reference sequence). Trimming removed 2 bases at V and 7 bases at J, with 14 bases between. The CDR3 reads CASSQRSRDREAFF. The CDR3 DNA reads as TGTGCCAGCAGCCAAAGGAGTCGGGACCGTGAAGCTTTCTTT.

The chain uses TRBV7-8 and TRBJ2-3; D might be TRBD2 (5 bases). The V gene lost 4 bases and the J gene lost 3 bases, with 11 bases spanning the gap. The CDR3 runs to 14 residues. CDR1 and CDR2 (germline): SGHVS, FQNEAQ. Written as DNA, the CDR3 is TGTGCCAGCAGCTCGGAGGAGGCAACAGATACGCAGTATTTT. Its protein is CASSSEEATDTQYF.

This chain joins TRBV4-3 and TRBJ2-1; 7 nucleotides agree with TRBD2. After removal of 0 bases from V and 3 bases from J, the junction contained 5 bases not matched to a gene. CDR1 and CDR2 from the germline V gene are LGHNA and YSLEER. This CDR3 has 16 residues. CDR3 bases: TGCGCCAGCAGCCAAGATTTCCAGCGGGACTACAATGAGCAGTTCTTC. Residues: CASSQDFQRDYNEQFF.

The J gene is TRBJ2-3, the V gene TRBV6-1; D not certain. V dropped 1 base and J dropped 1 base, with 9 bases sitting between them. The CDR3 totals 15 residues. CDR1 is MNHNS, CDR2 SASEGT, per germline. In DNA form, the CDR3 reads TGTGCCAGCAGTGAAGGTGACTTAGGCACAGATACGCAGTATTTT. Protein sequence: CASSEGDLGTDTQYF.

This clone was detected only once. The rearrangement joins TRBV3-1 (or the pseudogene TRBV3-2) to TRBJ1-1; 7 bases map to TRBD1. J was trimmed by 2 bases and V by 5 bases; bases with no gene match: 5. The CDR3 sequence is 14 residues long. Per the germline V gene, CDR1 is LGHDT and CDR2 is YNNKEL (reference sequence). CDR3 DNA sequence: TGTGCCAGCAGCGACAGACAGGGTAACACTGAAGCTTTCTTT. Translation: CASSDRQGNTEAFF.

V and J are TRBV7-2 and TRBJ2-2; D not resolved. CDR3 length: 12 amino acids. Trimming pared 5 bases from V and 7 bases from J, leaving 8 bases between. In germline, CDR1 is SGHTA, CDR2 FQGNSA. CDR3 in DNA: TGTGCCAGCAGCCGGGCAAGCGGGGAGCTGTTTTTT. Residues: CASSRASGELFF.

This chain joins TRBV7-2 and TRBJ2-6; no clear D. The germline V gene encodes CDR1 SGHTA and CDR2 FQGNSA. This CDR3 region has 16 residues. Trimming took 3 bases from V and 0 from J, leaving 9 bases between them. The CDR3 is CASSFSVISGANVLTF. In DNA form, the CDR3 reads TGTGCCAGCAGCTTTAGTGTTATCTCTGGGGCCAACGTCCTGACTTTC.

The chain employs TRBV5-1 and TRBJ2-3, with D perhaps matching TRBD1 (6 bases). The CDR3 length is 16 residues. V shed 5 bases and J shed 1 base, with 17 bases lying between them. Germline values: CDR1 SGHRS, CDR2 YFSETQ. The CDR3 loop reads CASRDGRDTGTDTQYF. As DNA, the CDR3 is TGCGCCAGCAGGGACGGTCGGGACACAGGCACAGATACGCAGTATTTT.

The chain is built from TRBV7-2 and TRBJ2-5; D is undetermined. Germline assignment: CDR1 SGHTA and CDR2 FQGNSA. The CDR3 runs 13 residues. V shed 0 bases and J shed 3 bases, with 5 bases lying between them. CDR3 bases: TGTGCCAGCAGCTTAGCGATCGAAGAGACCCAGTACTTC. Protein: CASSLAIEETQYF.

J is TRBJ2-5 and V is TRBV7-7, with TRBD2 as a possible D gene (5 bases). Germline V gene sequence: CDR1 SSHAT, CDR2 FNYEAQ (reference sequence). The V end was cut by 7 bases, the J end by 5 bases, with 17 bases between. CDR3 length: 14 amino acids. The CDR3 loop is CASTRTLADETQYF. As DNA, the CDR3 is TGTGCCAGCACCAGGACTCTCGCCGACGAGACCCAGTACTTC. The whole variable domain, filled in from reference TRBV7-7 and TRBJ2-5, reads GAGVSQSPRYKVTKRGQDVTLRCDPISSHATLYWYQQALGQGPEFLTYFNYEAQPDKSGLPSDRFSAERPEGSISTLTIQRTEQRDSAMYRCASTRTLADETQYFGPGTRLLVL.